The present T cell receptor (beta chain) was sequenced within a study of metastatic and nonmetastatic thyroid tumors. Patients were all untreated before their thyroid surgery. The CDR3 covers 13 residues. Trimming pared 3 bases from V and 4 bases from J, leaving 12 bases between. In germline, CDR1 is DFQATT, CDR2 SNEGSKA (reference sequence). Via MiXCR, TCRdb re-called the PCR reads. The repertoire has 40,000 or so clones, approximately 26% of them found once; the top ten carry around 9.6%. This sequence joins TRBV20-1 and TRBJ1-2; weak D call: TRBD1 (5 bases). The sequencing input was blood. The TCR originated in a female donor with papillary thyroid cancer or a benign thyroid nodule (not recorded which). Some clones in this sample may be carry-over from other donors' samples. The CDR3 region is CSASTREGYGYTF. The CDR3 coding sequence is TGCAGTGCTAGTACCAGGGAAGGCTATGGCTACACCTTC.